These 25 T cell receptor beta chains originate from one sample sequenced in a study of shared clonotypes between healthy human individuals. Clones were read by immunoSEQ multiplex PCR, and TCRdb kept only the in-frame ones, dropping some. The top ten clones hold roughly 0.13% of a sample with 2 million to 2.5 million clones, around 95% of them seen once. Sequenced material: naive CD4+ T cells sorted from blood. The subset: CD45RA+ positively selected. The receptors here all came from a man younger than 30 in good health.

This rearrangement joins TRBV2 to TRBJ2-1, with a tentative D call TRBD2 (6 bases). The CDR3 extends over 15 amino acids. Trimming left V 7 bases short and J 8 bases short, with 21 bases between. Germline V gene sequence: CDR1 SNHLY, CDR2 FYNNEI. CDR3 nucleotides: TGTGCCAGCACTCGAACGGGGGATGTGGGATATGAGCAGTTCTTC. It yields the protein CASTRTGDVGYEQFF.

V usage is TRBV30 and J usage is TRBJ1-2, with D unclear. V was trimmed by 4 bases and J by 4 bases, leaving 7 bases between them. The CDR3 runs 11 residues. Germline CDR1 and CDR2: GTSNPN and SVGIG (reference sequence). The CDR3 loop is CAWTASYGYTF. The CDR3 DNA sequence: TGTGCCTGGACAGCGAGCTATGGCTACACCTTC.

The V gene is TRBV7-2, the J gene TRBJ2-5, with 9 bases fitting TRBD2. V lost 2 bases and J lost 5; bases outside the gene matches: 12. The germline V gene has CDR1 SGHTA and CDR2 FQGNSA. There are 17 residues in the CDR3. DNA for the CDR3: TGTGCCAGCAGCTTAATGGATCGCGGGAGGGCCTCGGAGACCCAGTACTTC. Translated: CASSLMDRGRASETQYF.

The V and J genes are TRBV5-4 and TRBJ2-5; D is tentatively TRBD1 or TRBD2 (5 bases each). V shed 3 bases and J shed 6 bases, with 18 bases lying between them. CDR1 and CDR2 (germline): SGHNT, YYREEE (reference sequence). There are 15 residues in the CDR3. The CDR3 here is CASSSSPRDEKTQYF. CDR3 bases: TGTGCCAGCAGCTCTTCCCCGAGGGACGAGAAGACCCAGTACTTC.

The rearrangement joins TRBV28 to TRBJ2-7; D remains unclear. There are 12 residues in the CDR3. Between the trimmed V and J ends, which lost 5 bases and 6 bases, there was a span of 11 bases. Germline V gene data show CDR1 as MDHEN and CDR2 as SYDVKM. The CDR3: CASSPGRREQYF. The DNA of the CDR3 is TGTGCCAGCAGTCCGGGTAGGCGCGAGCAGTACTTC.

The rearrangement joins TRBV10-3 to TRBJ1-1; 7 positions agree with TRBD1. The CDR3 is 12 amino acids. Germline trimming cut 9 bases from V and 4 bases from J; bases unmatched to any gene: 5. Germline CDR1 and CDR2: ENHRY and SYGVKD. CDR3 protein: CAIRQGSTEAFF. In DNA, the CDR3 is TGTGCCATACGACAGGGAAGCACTGAAGCTTTCTTT.

This clone showed up just a few times. The chain has TRBV6-1 and TRBJ1-2; no definite D call. CDR1 and CDR2 (germline): MNHNS, SASEGT. CDR3 length: 12 residues. Trimming shortened V by 8 bases and J by 4 bases, and 11 bases separated the two germline ends. The CDR3 coding sequence is TGTGCCAGCTGGACGGATCCCTATGGCTACACCTTC. Translation gives CASWTDPYGYTF.

The V call is TRBV5-4, the J call TRBJ2-1; 8 nucleotides line up with TRBD1. Germline values: CDR1 SGHNT, CDR2 YYREEE (reference sequence). CDR3 length: 18 amino acids. The V and J ends lost 0 bases and 4 bases, in that order; junction bases with no gene match: 12. The CDR3 reads CASSLGGTSGTGYNEQFF. CDR3 in DNA: TGTGCCAGCAGCTTGGGGGGCACATCCGGGACAGGTTACAATGAGCAGTTCTTC.

This chain joins TRBV28 and TRBJ1-6, with D maybe TRBD1 (6 bases). This CDR3 spans 15 amino acids. V lost 8 bases and J 4 bases, leaving 15 bases between the germline ends. CDR1 is MDHEN, CDR2 SYDVKM, per germline. CDR3: CASSGTPLYNSPLHF. The CDR3 DNA reads TGTGCCAGCTCCGGGACACCCTTATATAATTCACCCCTCCACTTT.

Remarks on this clone: This sample includes further DNA sequences coding for the same CDR3. This rearrangement joins TRBV9 to TRBJ2-3; D uncertain. This CDR3 has 12 residues. Trimming took 0 bases from V and 5 from J, leaving 4 bases between them. The germline V gene encodes CDR1 SGDLS and CDR2 YYNGEE. This CDR3 is CASSVDLDTQYF. The DNA of the CDR3 is TGTGCCAGCAGCGTAGACTTAGATACGCAGTATTTT. The variable domain in full, completed from reference TRBV9 and TRBJ2-3, reads DSGVTQTPKHLITATGQRVTLRCSPRSGDLSVYWYQQSLDQGLQFLIQYYNGEERAKGNILERFSAQQFPDLHSELNLSSLELGDSALYFCASSVDLDTQYFGPGTRLTVL.

The chain combines TRBV7-9 with TRBJ2-2; the match to TRBD2 covers 13 bases. This CDR3 region has 15 residues. J was trimmed by 9 bases and V by 5 bases; bases with no gene match: 6. The V gene's germline CDR1 is SEHNR and CDR2 FQNEAQ (reference sequence). CDR3 region: CASSPTGTSGRELFF. The CDR3 nucleotides read TGTGCCAGCAGCCCAACCGGGACTAGCGGGAGGGAGCTGTTTTTT.

The genes are TRBV5-1 and TRBJ2-5; 10 positions agree with TRBD1. CDR3 length: 15 residues. From germline, CDR1 is SGHRS and CDR2 YFSETQ. Losses at the gene ends were 3 bases for V and 5 bases for J; bases not matched to a gene: 7. Written as DNA, the CDR3 is TGCGCCAGCAGCTCTACCGGGACAGGGGTGGAGACCCAGTACTTC. Translated: CASSSTGTGVETQYF.

This chain uses TRBV19 with TRBJ1-6; no reliable D call. V was shortened by 8 bases and J by 7 bases, with 18 bases between the two germline ends. This CDR3 is built from 15 residues. Germline-derived CDR1 and CDR2 are LNHDA and SQIVND (reference sequence). Here the CDR3 DNA reads TGTGCCAGTCTGGACGGTCCCCCGGGGAATTCACCCCTCCACTTT. Protein sequence: CASLDGPPGNSPLHF. Looking up the rest from reference TRBV19 and TRBJ1-6 gives the full variable domain: DGGITQSPKYLFRKEGQNVTLSCEQNLNHDAMYWYRQDPGQGLRLIYYSQIVNDFQKGDIAEGYSVSREKKESFPLTVTSAQKNPTAFYLCASLDGPPGNSPLHFGNGTRLTVT.

This clone was seen more than once but under ten times. Here the CDR3 DNA reads TGTGCCAGCAGCTTAGCCGGGGCCTCTAACTATGGCTACACCTTC. This translates into CASSLAGASNYGYTF. V usage is TRBV7-9 and J usage is TRBJ1-2; weak D call: TRBD1 (5 bases). The CDR3 contains 15 residues. From germline, CDR1 is SEHNR and CDR2 FQNEAQ (reference sequence). V dropped 0 bases and J dropped 0 bases, with 8 bases sitting between them.

This chain connects TRBV2 to TRBJ2-7; 8 bases map to TRBD2. This CDR3 has 17 amino acids. Germline V gives CDR1 SNHLY, CDR2 FYNNEI. The junction had 10 bases not matched to a gene; V was cut back by 3 bases and J by 0 bases. Here the CDR3 reads CASSDGGGWYSSYEQYF. The DNA of the CDR3 is TGTGCCAGCAGTGACGGGGGGGGATGGTACAGCTCCTACGAGCAGTACTTC.

V is TRBV27 and J is TRBJ2-3; TRBD2 matches 9 bases. The CDR3 loop spans 19 amino acids. Per germline, CDR1 MNHEY and CDR2 SMNVEV (reference sequence). V lost 5 bases, J lost 0 bases, and 15 bases stayed unmatched. Here the CDR3 DNA reads TGTGCCAGCAGTGGAATCAAAGCGGGGGGCCTGAAAAGCACAGATACGCAGTATTTT. It translates to CASSGIKAGGLKSTDTQYF.

This chain connects TRBV5-4 to TRBJ2-5, with 9 bases matching TRBD1. CDR3 length: 17 amino acids. V shed 4 bases and J 0 bases; nucleotides not matched to a gene: 10. Germline V gene data show CDR1 as SGHNT and CDR2 as YYREEE (reference sequence). CDR3 sequence reads: CASSGGTGSGYQETQYF. In nucleotides, the CDR3 is TGTGCCAGCAGCGGGGGGACAGGGAGTGGGTACCAAGAGACCCAGTACTTC.

The chain joins TRBV6-5 to TRBJ2-7; D call uncertain. Germline lookup yields CDR1 MNHEY and CDR2 SVGAGI. The CDR3 is 12 residues long. Deletions cut 4 bases from V and 6 bases from J, with 10 bases between. CDR3 sequence reads: CASSSPSGEQYF. CDR3 DNA: TGTGCCAGCAGTTCCCCATCGGGCGAGCAGTACTTC.

This chain links TRBV6-5 with TRBJ2-7, with 8 bases matching TRBD2. Germline loops: CDR1 MNHEY, CDR2 SVGAGI. The J segment lost 2 bases and the V segment lost 0 bases, leaving 6 bases of the junction unmatched. This CDR3 has 16 amino acids. This CDR3 is CASSYSSAGGTYEQYF. CDR3 in DNA: TGTGCCAGCAGTTACTCATCGGCGGGAGGAACCTACGAGCAGTACTTC.

This clone has just a few counts. The V and J genes are TRBV6-5 and TRBJ2-7; D assignment may be TRBD1 or TRBD2 (5 bases each). This CDR3 comprises 15 residues. V was shortened by 5 bases and J by 0 bases, with 14 bases between the two germline ends. Germline V gives CDR1 MNHEY, CDR2 SVGAGI. The CDR3 loop is CASSTPGTGSYEQYF. The CDR3 DNA is TGTGCCAGCAGTACTCCCGGGACCGGCTCCTACGAGCAGTACTTC.

The chain has TRBV6-5 and TRBJ1-5; 7 nucleotides match TRBD1. CDR3 length: 15 amino acids. J gave up 7 bases and V 5 bases, and 11 bases lay outside the gene matches. Germline V lookup: CDR1 MNHEY, CDR2 SVGAGI. The CDR3 region has the DNA TGTGCCAGCAGTCCCCAGACAGGGAGGAAACAGCCCCAGCATTTT. Protein product: CASSPQTGRKQPQHF.

The chain links TRBV28 to TRBJ1-1; perhaps TRBD1 as D (5 bases). This CDR3 is built from 15 residues. Trimming cost V 10 bases and J 6 bases, with 24 bases left between them. CDR1 is MDHEN, CDR2 SYDVKM, per germline. The CDR3 loop reads CATEERIYLGAEAFF. CDR3 in DNA: TGTGCCACCGAAGAACGCATCTACCTGGGGGCTGAAGCTTTCTTT.

J is TRBJ2-5 and V is TRBV5-6; weak D call: TRBD1 (5 bases). The CDR3 runs 16 residues. The ends were cut back, 4 bases at V and 1 base at J, with 17 bases in the middle. CDR1 and CDR2 (germline): SGHDT, YYEEEE. CDR3 protein: CASSITGTGAQETQYF. In nucleotides, the CDR3 is TGTGCCAGCAGCATAACTGGAACAGGAGCCCAAGAGACCCAGTACTTC.

The rearrangement joins TRBV7-9 to TRBJ2-3; D unclear. The germline gives CDR1 SEHNR, CDR2 FQNEAQ (reference sequence). The CDR3 extends over 15 amino acids. V was shortened by 2 bases and J by 2 bases, with 11 bases between the two germline ends. The CDR3 sequence is CASSLIATPTDTQYF. In DNA form, the CDR3 reads TGTGCCAGCAGCTTAATCGCAACACCCACAGATACGCAGTATTTT.

The chain employs TRBV7-9 and TRBJ2-3, with no clear D. The CDR3 has 14 residues. Germline loops: CDR1 SEHNR, CDR2 FQNEAQ (reference sequence). Trimming took 2 bases from V and 2 from J, leaving 8 bases between them. The CDR3 loop is CASSLRSDTDTQYF. CDR3 DNA sequence: TGTGCCAGCAGCTTAAGATCGGACACAGATACGCAGTATTTT.